The entry below describes one TCR beta chain. The CDR3 loop spans 13 amino acids. The germline V and J ends were trimmed by 8 bases and 8 bases, with 18 bases remaining between them. The V gene's germline CDR1 is SEHNR and CDR2 FQNEAQ (reference sequence). This specimen belongs to a study of identical twins. All of the donors were Caucasians in good health. One entry per CDR3 protein, called by TCRdb with MiXCR from the 5' RACE reads. The data show 510,000 or so distinct CDR3 sequences, roughly 15% seen once. A further study also used this sample, focusing on yellow fever vaccine responses in identical twins.

V usage is TRBV7-9 and J usage is TRBJ1-1; no clear D gene. What was sequenced was CD4+ T cells sorted from blood. The clonotype was recovered from a woman aged 18-29 years in good health. The CDR3 nucleotides are TGTGCCAGCGGCAAATCAGGAGGTATCGAAGCTTTCTTT. This translates into CASGKSGGIEAFF.